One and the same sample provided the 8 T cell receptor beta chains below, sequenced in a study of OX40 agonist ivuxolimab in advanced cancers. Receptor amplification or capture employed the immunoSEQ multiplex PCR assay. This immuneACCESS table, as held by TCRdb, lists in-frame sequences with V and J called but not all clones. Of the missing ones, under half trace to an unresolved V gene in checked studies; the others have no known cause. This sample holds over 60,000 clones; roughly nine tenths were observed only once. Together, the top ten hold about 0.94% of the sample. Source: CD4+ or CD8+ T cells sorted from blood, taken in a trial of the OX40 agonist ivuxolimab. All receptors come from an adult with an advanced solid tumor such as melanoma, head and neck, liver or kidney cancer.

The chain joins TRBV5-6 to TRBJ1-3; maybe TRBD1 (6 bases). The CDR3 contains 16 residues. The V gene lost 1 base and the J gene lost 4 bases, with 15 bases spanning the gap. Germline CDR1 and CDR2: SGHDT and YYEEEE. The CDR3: CASSLRGKAAGNTIYF. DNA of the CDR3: TGTGCCAGCAGCTTGAGGGGGAAGGCAGCGGGAAACACCATATATTTT.

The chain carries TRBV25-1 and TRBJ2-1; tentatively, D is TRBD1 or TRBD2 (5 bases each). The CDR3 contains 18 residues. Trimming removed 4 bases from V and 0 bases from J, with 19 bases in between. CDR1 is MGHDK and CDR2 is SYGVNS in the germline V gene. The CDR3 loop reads CASSVPSGGGSSYNEQFF. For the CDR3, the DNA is TGTGCCAGCAGTGTTCCCTCGGGTGGGGGAAGCTCCTACAATGAGCAGTTCTTC.

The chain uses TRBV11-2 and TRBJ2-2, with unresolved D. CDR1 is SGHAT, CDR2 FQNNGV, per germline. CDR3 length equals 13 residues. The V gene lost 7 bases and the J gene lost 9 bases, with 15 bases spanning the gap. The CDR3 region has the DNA TGTGCCAGCAAAGACCTAGGTCTCAGGGAGCTGTTTTTT. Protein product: CASKDLGLRELFF.

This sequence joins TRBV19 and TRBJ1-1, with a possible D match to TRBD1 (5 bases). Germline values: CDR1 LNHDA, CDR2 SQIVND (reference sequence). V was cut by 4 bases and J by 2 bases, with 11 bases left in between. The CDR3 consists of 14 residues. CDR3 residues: CASSKGGVNTEAFF. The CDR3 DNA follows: TGTGCCAGTAGTAAGGGAGGGGTTAACACTGAAGCTTTCTTT.

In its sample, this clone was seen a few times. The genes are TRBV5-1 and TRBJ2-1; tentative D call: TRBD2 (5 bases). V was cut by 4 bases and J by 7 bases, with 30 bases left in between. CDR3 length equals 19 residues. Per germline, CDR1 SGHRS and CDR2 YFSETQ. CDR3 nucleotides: TGCGCCAGCAGCGCGGGTCATAGTCGGGGATCCATCATTGGAAATGAGCAGTTCTTC. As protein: CASSAGHSRGSIIGNEQFF.

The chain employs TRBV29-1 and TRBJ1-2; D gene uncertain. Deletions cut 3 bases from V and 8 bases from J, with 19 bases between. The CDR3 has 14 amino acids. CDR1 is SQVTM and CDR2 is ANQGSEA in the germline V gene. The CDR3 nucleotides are TGCAGCGTTGAGTTGCCACAGTACGGTAGCGGCTACACCTTC. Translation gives CSVELPQYGSGYTF.

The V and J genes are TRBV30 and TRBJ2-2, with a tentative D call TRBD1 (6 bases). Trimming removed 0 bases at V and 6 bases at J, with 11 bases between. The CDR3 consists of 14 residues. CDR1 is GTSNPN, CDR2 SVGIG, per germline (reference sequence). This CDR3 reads CAWSVTGLAGELFF. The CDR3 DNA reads TGTGCCTGGAGTGTAACAGGGTTGGCCGGGGAGCTGTTTTTT.

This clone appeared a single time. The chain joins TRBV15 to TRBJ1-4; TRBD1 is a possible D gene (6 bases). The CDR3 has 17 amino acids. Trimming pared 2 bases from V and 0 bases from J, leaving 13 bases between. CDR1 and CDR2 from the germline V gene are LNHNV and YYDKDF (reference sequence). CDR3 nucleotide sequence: TGTGCCACCAGCAGACGTCAGGGGAGGTCAACTAATGAAAAACTGTTTTTT. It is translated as CATSRRQGRSTNEKLFF.